This T cell receptor beta chain was profiled in a study of Ad26.COV2.S vaccination and SARS-CoV-2 variants. Study-level information: Donor was in the COV1001 Ad26.COV2.S trial arm.

Sample treatment: around 19 received Ad26.COV2.S at low or high dose, single or two shots; 5 received placebo; per-sample allocation not given. On day 63 after the first injection, vaccine and placebo recipients gave samples. Boston provided a donor who was an adult aged 18-55 years. Participants' vaccine, an Ad26 vector, delivered Wuhan-strain SARS-CoV-2 spike. Germline loops: CDR1 LGHDT, CDR2 YNNKEL (reference sequence). This CDR3 is 14 amino acids long. Trimming shortened V by 5 bases and J by 1 base, and 11 bases separated the two germline ends. The assay was immunoSEQ multiplex PCR, and TCRdb's table has in-frame clones only and misses some. The repertoire holds some 300,000 clones, with 85% as singletons.

The sample consisted of peripheral blood, taken in a trial of Ad26.COV2.S vaccine versus placebo. The chain employs TRBV3-1 (or the pseudogene TRBV3-2) and TRBJ2-5, with D tentatively TRBD2 (6 bases). The sequence came from a person aged 18-65 years who received the Ad26.COV2.S COVID-19 vaccine or a placebo. The CDR3 loop is CASSKAGLQETQYF. The CDR3 nucleotides are TGTGCCAGCAGCAAGGCGGGACTCCAAGAGACCCAGTACTTC.